These 20 T cell receptor beta chains share one sample of origin, sequenced in a study of T-cell reconstitution after alpha-beta-depleted transplantation in children. Unique molecular identifiers were used in preparing the TCRbeta library. TCRdb recomputed calls from the PCR reads with MiXCR, one row per CDR3 protein. Of around 100,000 distinct CDR3 sequences in the sample, about 7.5% were seen once. Sequenced material: PBMCs, taken before TCRalphabeta/CD19-depleted stem cell transplant. The receptors were sampled from a boy aged 2 to 9 with acute lymphoblastic leukemia, due to receive a stem cell transplant.

About this clonotype: The conserved phenylalanine or tryptophan is not found at the CDR3 terminus, so this likely reflects a read error. The rearrangement joins TRBV3-1 to TRBJ2-1; possible D gene TRBD1, 5 bases. The CDR3 covers 16 residues. V lost 2 bases and J lost 6, with 17 bases in between. From germline, CDR1 is LGHDT and CDR2 YNNKEL (reference sequence). The CDR3 is CASSQLPSVGVNEQFV. The CDR3 DNA reads TGTGCCAGCAGCCAACTCCCGTCTGTAGGGGTCAATGAGCAGTTCGTC.

The sample holds many counts of this clonotype. J is TRBJ2-1 and V is TRBV5-5; 8 positions agree with TRBD2. Germline V gene lookup returns CDR1 SGHKS and CDR2 YYEKEE (reference sequence). With V trimmed by 2 bases and J by 4 bases, 11 bases remained unmatched. The CDR3 runs 17 residues. The CDR3 bases are TGTGCCAGCAGCTTCCGTCGGGTTGCGGGGGGATACAATGAGCAGTTCTTC. Its translation: CASSFRRVAGGYNEQFF.

This clonotype came up many times. V gene TRBV21-1 combines with J gene TRBJ2-7. TRBV21-1 is shown as a pseudogene. The CDR3 is made up of 11 amino acids. CDR3 amino acids: CASSKTYEQYF. The CDR3 DNA sequence: TGTGCCAGCAGCAAAACCTACGAGCAGTACTTC.

The chain has TRBV27 and TRBJ2-7; no clear D gene. The CDR3 is 15 residues long. Looked up from germline, CDR1 is MNHEY and CDR2 is SMNVEV (reference sequence). The V gene lost 3 bases and the J gene lost 5 bases, with 17 bases spanning the gap. The CDR3 DNA reads as TGTGCCAGCAGTTTGGCCCCCGCGACCTTCGACGAGCAGTACTTC. Encoded protein: CASSLAPATFDEQYF.

This rearrangement joins TRBV18 to TRBJ2-2; D unresolved. CDR3 length equals 12 residues. Trimming stripped 5 bases from V and 6 bases from J, with 7 bases between. Germline assignment: CDR1 KGHSH and CDR2 LQKENI. CDR3: CASSAGPGELFF. The CDR3 DNA reads TGTGCCAGCTCAGCAGGACCCGGGGAGCTGTTTTTT. The whole variable domain, filled in from reference TRBV18 and TRBJ2-2, reads NAGVMQNPRHLVRRRGQEARLRCSPMKGHSHVYWYRQLPEEGLKFMVYLQKENIIDESGMPKERFSAEFPKEGPSILRIQQVVRGDSAAYFCASSAGPGELFFGEGSRLTVL.

This chain uses TRBV7-2 with TRBJ1-1; D unresolved. Deletions cut 1 base from V and 5 bases from J, with 8 bases between. CDR1 is SGHTA and CDR2 is FQGNSA in the germline V gene. This CDR3 spans 13 amino acids. CDR3 in amino acids: CASSLEVGTEAFF. CDR3 DNA sequence: TGTGCCAGCAGCTTAGAAGTGGGGACTGAAGCTTTCTTT.

A few counts support this clonotype. The chain joins TRBV5-1 to TRBJ2-3; D perhaps matches TRBD2 (6 bases). The length of the CDR3 is 13 residues. The germline gives CDR1 SGHRS, CDR2 YFSETQ. V gave up 0 bases and J gave up 8 bases, with 10 bases separating them. The CDR3 nucleotides are TGCGCCAGCAGCTTGGGACTAGAAGGTACGCAGTATTTT. Protein: CASSLGLEGTQYF.

V is TRBV5-4 and J is TRBJ2-2; D not resolved. The ends were cut back, 4 bases at V and 4 bases at J, with 11 bases in the middle. The germline CDR1 and CDR2 sequences are SGHNT and YYREEE (reference sequence). The CDR3 runs to 14 residues. CDR3 region: CASSPGHSTGELFF. CDR3 DNA sequence: TGTGCCAGCAGCCCCGGTCACTCCACCGGGGAGCTGTTTTTT.

On this clonotype: A much more abundant neighbour one base away suggests this may be a read error. In this CDR3 the conserved last residue, phenylalanine or tryptophan, is missing, so a read error is likely. The CDR3 region has the DNA TGCAGTGCTAGCGGGGATCAAGAGACCCAGTACTAC. Its translation: CSASGDQETQYY. This chain links TRBV20-1 with TRBJ2-5; possibly TRBD2 for D (5 bases). The CDR3 contains 12 residues. Deletions cut 3 bases from V and 2 bases from J, with 7 bases between. Germline CDR1 and CDR2: DFQATT and SNEGSKA (reference sequence).

There are many counts of this clonotype. The chain employs TRBV5-8 and TRBJ2-1; perhaps D is TRBD1 or TRBD2 (5 bases each). The CDR3 contains 14 residues. Germline V gives CDR1 SGHTS, CDR2 YDEGEE. Trimming took off 3 bases at V and 4 bases at J, with 11 bases between the two ends. The CDR3: CASSSPGPYNEQFF. In DNA form, the CDR3 reads TGTGCCAGCAGCTCCCCGGGACCATACAATGAGCAGTTCTTC.

J is TRBJ2-5 and V is TRBV5-4; D may be TRBD2 (7 bases). Trimming cost V 3 bases and J 1 base, with 13 bases left between them. Per the germline V gene, CDR1 is SGHNT and CDR2 is YYREEE (reference sequence). The CDR3 contains 15 residues. In DNA form, the CDR3 reads TGTGCCAGCAGCTGGAAGGGGGGGGGCCAAGAGACCCAGTACTTC. It specifies CASSWKGGGQETQYF.

The rearrangement uses TRBV5-5 and TRBJ2-3, with D perhaps assigned TRBD1 or TRBD2 (5 bases each). Per the germline V gene, CDR1 is SGHKS and CDR2 is YYEKEE (reference sequence). This CDR3 is built from 12 residues. With 4 bases removed from V and 5 bases from J, the gap between germline ends came to 8 bases. This CDR3 reads CASSRDGDTQYF. The CDR3 DNA reads as TGTGCCAGCAGCCGGGACGGAGATACGCAGTATTTT.

Notes on this clonotype: It is likely a read error, because the conserved phenylalanine at the end of the CDR3 is missing. J is TRBJ1-6 and V is TRBV6-5; D gene uncertain. CDR1 is MNHEY and CDR2 is SVGAGI in the germline V gene. This CDR3 comprises 15 residues. Trimming left V 0 bases short and J 0 bases short, with 3 bases between. CDR3 region: CASSYSSSYNSPLHY. The DNA of the CDR3 is TGTGCCAGCAGTTACTCGAGCTCCTATAATTCACCCCTCCACTAT.

This clonotype has a handful of counts. The gene calls are TRBV5-1 and TRBJ2-5, with TRBD1 matching 9 bases. J gave up 3 bases and V 4 bases, and 10 bases lay outside the gene matches. The CDR3 runs 16 residues. CDR1 SGHRS and CDR2 YFSETQ come from the germline V gene. The CDR3 here is CASSQGQGGGEETQYF. The CDR3 DNA reads as TGCGCCAGCAGCCAGGGACAGGGCGGAGGCGAAGAGACCCAGTACTTC.

This clonotype was observed many times. The chain couples TRBV20-1 to TRBJ2-5; D ambiguous. Deletions cut 3 bases from V and 14 bases from J, with 19 bases between. The CDR3 spans 12 residues. Germline CDR1 is DFQATT and CDR2 is SNEGSKA (reference sequence). Here the CDR3 reads CSASPPEIGAYF. In DNA, the CDR3 is TGCAGTGCTAGTCCCCCGGAAATAGGAGCCTACTTC.

This clonotype was seen many times. The chain links TRBV20-1 to TRBJ2-1; 12 bases line up with TRBD2. CDR3 length: 14 residues. Germline CDR1 is DFQATT and CDR2 is SNEGSKA (reference sequence). The V segment lost 5 bases and the J segment 2 bases; nucleotides outside the gene matches: 1. Here the CDR3 reads CSARLAGAYNEQFF. In DNA, the CDR3 is TGCAGTGCTCGACTAGCGGGGGCCTACAATGAGCAGTTCTTC.

This clonotype appeared many times. The rearrangement links TRBV7-8 to TRBJ2-5, with TRBD2 matching 8 bases. The CDR3 length is 16 residues. Unmatched junction bases numbered 9, after V lost 1 base and J lost 5 bases. Germline loops: CDR1 SGHVS, CDR2 FQNEAQ. The CDR3 nucleotides are TGTGCCAGCAGCTTAGGGGTTAGCGGGGAGGATGAGACCCAGTACTTC. Protein: CASSLGVSGEDETQYF.

This clonotype was counted between two and nine times. The chain combines TRBV27 with TRBJ1-6; 7 nucleotides line up with TRBD1. Germline values: CDR1 MNHEY, CDR2 SMNVEV (reference sequence). The CDR3 length is 15 residues. V lost 6 bases, J lost 6 bases, and 8 bases stayed unmatched. The chain's CDR3 is CASSARQGGNSPLHF. The DNA for the CDR3 is TGTGCCAGCAGCGCCCGACAGGGTGGTAATTCACCCCTCCACTTT.

This clonotype was seen repeatedly, ten times or more. The chain carries TRBV9 and TRBJ2-5; 8 bases fit TRBD1. V lost 4 bases to trimming and J lost 5 bases; unmatched junction nucleotides: 7. CDR3 length: 14 amino acids. The germline V gene encodes CDR1 SGDLS and CDR2 YYNGEE. DNA of the CDR3: TGTGCCAGCAGCTCGGACAGGGACGGGGAGACCCAGTACTTC. It yields the protein CASSSDRDGETQYF.

The chain has TRBV7-9 and TRBJ1-5; D uncertain. Germline lookup yields CDR1 SEHNR and CDR2 FQNEAQ (reference sequence). The CDR3 spans 14 residues. V lost 2 bases and J 0 bases, leaving 5 bases between the germline ends. Here the CDR3 reads CASSLSTSNQPQHF. CDR3 sequence (DNA): TGTGCCAGCAGCTTAAGCACTAGCAATCAGCCCCAGCATTTT. Drawing the rest from reference TRBV7-9 and TRBJ1-5, the complete variable domain is DTGVSQNPRHKITKRGQNVTFRCDPISEHNRLYWYRQTLGQGPEFLTYFQNEAQLEKSRLLSDRFSAERPKGSFSTLEIQRTEQGDSAMYLCASSLSTSNQPQHFGDGTRLSIL.